Listed here are 14 T cell receptor beta chains from one sample, sequenced in a study of shared clonotypes between healthy human individuals. TCRdb keeps only in-frame clones here, not all; method: immunoSEQ multiplex PCR. The sample records about 490,000 clones, 76% being singletons. Source material: PBMCs. The origin of the receptors is a middle-aged woman in good health. Some clones in this sample may be carry-over from other donors' samples.

The chain is built from TRBV7-6 and TRBJ2-3, with 16 bases lining up with TRBD2. The CDR3 consists of 18 residues. The V segment lost 4 bases and the J segment 5 bases; nucleotides outside the gene matches: 9. In germline, CDR1 is SGHVS, CDR2 FNYEAQ. The CDR3 region is CASSSPGLAGGREDTQYF. The CDR3, as DNA: TGTGCCAGCAGCTCGCCGGGACTAGCGGGAGGGCGGGAAGATACGCAGTATTTT. Full variable domain (rest looked up from reference TRBV7-6 and TRBJ2-3): GAGVSQSPRYKVTKRGQDVALRCDPISGHVSLYWYRQALGQGPEFLTYFNYEAQQDKSGLPNDRFSAERPEGSISTLTIQRTEQRDSAMYRCASSSPGLAGGREDTQYFGPGTRLTVL.

This chain connects TRBV7-9 to TRBJ2-1, with 8 positions matching TRBD2. V shed 1 base, J shed 4 bases, and the junction held 6 bases outside the gene matches. The CDR3 loop spans 16 amino acids. CDR1 SEHNR and CDR2 FQNEAQ come from the germline V gene (reference sequence). CDR3 sequence (DNA): TGTGCCAGCAGCTTAGTCAGCGGGAGAGGGTACAATGAGCAGTTCTTC. It codes for CASSLVSGRGYNEQFF. The whole variable domain, remainder taken from reference TRBV7-9 and TRBJ2-1, is DTGVSQNPRHKITKRGQNVTFRCDPISEHNRLYWYRQTLGQGPEFLTYFQNEAQLEKSRLLSDRFSAERPKGSFSTLEIQRTEQGDSAMYLCASSLVSGRGYNEQFFGPGTRLTVL.

To note about this clone: This may come from a read error, since a much larger clone is one base off. The gene calls are TRBV2 and TRBJ1-2; D not resolved. V lost 6 bases and J 4 bases, leaving 12 bases between the germline ends. This CDR3 comprises 13 residues. Germline assignment: CDR1 SNHLY and CDR2 FYNNEI. The CDR3 reads CASRFVSLYGYTF. For the CDR3, the DNA is TGTGCCAGCAGGTTCGTCAGCCTCTATGGCTACACCTTC.

Here the CDR3 reads CAMQGGQGVSYEQYF. The CDR3 DNA sequence: TGTGCCATGCAGGGGGGACAGGGGGTGTCCTACGAGCAGTACTTC. The chain carries TRBV10-3 and TRBJ2-7; 11 bases line up with TRBD1. In germline, CDR1 is ENHRY, CDR2 SYGVKD. The CDR3 runs 15 residues. V trimming: 9 bases; J trimming: 1 base; junction bases outside the gene matches: 8.

Comments on this clone: At one end the junction does not follow the germline gene, possibly because of a read error. The chain carries TRBV6-4 and TRBJ2-6; D possibly uses TRBD1 or TRBD2 (6 bases each). Germline CDR1 is MRHNA and CDR2 is SNTAGT. The CDR3 totals 15 residues. The CDR3 DNA reads as TGTGCCAGCAGTGAGGGGGGCTCTGGGGTCAACGTCCTGACTTTC. Amino acids: CASSEGGSGVNVLTF.

The rearrangement joins TRBV6-6 to TRBJ2-1; D uncertain. CDR3 length: 12 amino acids. V was clipped by 8 bases and J by 0 bases, with 5 bases between them. CDR1 and CDR2 from the germline V gene are MNHNY and SVGAGI (reference sequence). The CDR3 DNA sequence: TGTGCCAGCTTCTACTCCTACAATGAGCAGTTCTTC. As protein: CASFYSYNEQFF.

The chain combines TRBV14 with TRBJ2-2; D is uncertain. Trimming removed 2 bases at V and 1 base at J, with 2 bases between. Germline lookup yields CDR1 SGHDN and CDR2 FVKESK. The CDR3 sequence is 13 residues long. The CDR3 coding sequence is TGTGCCAGCAGCCAATGGAACACCGGGGAGCTGTTTTTT. This codes for CASSQWNTGELFF. The whole variable domain, remainder taken from reference TRBV14 and TRBJ2-2, is EAGVTQFPSHSVIEKGQTVTLRCDPISGHDNLYWYRRVMGKEIKFLLHFVKESKQDESGMPNNRFLAERTGGTYSTLKVQPAELEDSGVYFCASSQWNTGELFFGEGSRLTVL.

The chain uses TRBV19 and TRBJ2-7; D may match TRBD1 or TRBD2 (5 bases each). V was trimmed by 3 bases and J by 4 bases, leaving 10 bases between them. CDR3 length: 13 amino acids. Germline assignment: CDR1 LNHDA and CDR2 SQIVND (reference sequence). CDR3 residues: CASSMGESYEQYF. CDR3 DNA sequence: TGTGCCAGTAGTATGGGGGAGTCATACGAGCAGTACTTC.

With respect to this clone: A read error is the likely source, as a far larger clone sits one nucleotide away. The sample carries other DNA sequences with the same CDR3. This rearrangement joins TRBV2 to TRBJ1-5, with TRBD1 as a possible D gene (5 bases). Trimming took off 6 bases at V and 1 base at J, with 7 bases between the two ends. CDR3 size: 13 residues. The germline CDR1 and CDR2 sequences are SNHLY and FYNNEI. CDR3 DNA: TGTGCCAGCAGACGGGACAGCAATCAGCCCCAGCATTTT. It specifies CASRRDSNQPQHF.

The CDR3 sequence is CAWSLGTSTGNTIYF. The DNA of the CDR3 is TGTGCCTGGAGTTTGGGGACCTCAACGGGAAACACCATATATTTT. The gene calls are TRBV30 and TRBJ1-3, with a weak D call TRBD1 (5 bases). This CDR3 contains 15 residues. Per the germline V gene, CDR1 is GTSNPN and CDR2 is SVGIG (reference sequence). V dropped 2 bases and J dropped 4 bases, with 15 bases sitting between them.

The chain employs TRBV30 and TRBJ1-6; TRBD1 agrees at 12 bases. Trimming took 3 bases from V and 3 from J; bases not matched to a gene: 6. Per germline, CDR1 GTSNPN and CDR2 SVGIG (reference sequence). The length of the CDR3 is 17 residues. CDR3 coding DNA: TGTGCCTGGAGCCCCGGGACAGGGGGCTTCTATAATTCACCCCTCCACTTT. Its protein product is CAWSPGTGGFYNSPLHF.

This chain links TRBV15 with TRBJ2-5; D may be TRBD1 or TRBD2 (5 bases each). Trimming removed 9 bases from V and 1 base from J, with 12 bases in between. The CDR3 runs to 13 residues. Germline loops: CDR1 LNHNV, CDR2 YYDKDF (reference sequence). In nucleotides, the CDR3 is TGTGCCACAAGCCGGGACGCCCAAGAGACCCAGTACTTC. Its protein is CATSRDAQETQYF.

V gene TRBV30 combines with J gene TRBJ2-1; TRBD1 matches at 7 bases. This CDR3 spans 12 amino acids. Trimming cost V 2 bases and J 9 bases; bases outside gene matches: 4. In germline, CDR1 is GTSNPN, CDR2 SVGIG (reference sequence). The CDR3 reads CAWSPQGSEQFF. CDR3 sequence (DNA): TGTGCCTGGAGTCCACAGGGGAGTGAGCAGTTCTTC.

This chain connects TRBV5-1 to TRBJ2-1; D perhaps matches TRBD1 (5 bases). This CDR3 has 16 amino acids. Trimming pared 3 bases from V and 0 bases from J, leaving 13 bases between. Germline V gene data show CDR1 as SGHRS and CDR2 as YFSETQ. The CDR3 region has the DNA TGCGCCAGCAGCTCCGGACAACTCCCCTCCTACAATGAGCAGTTCTTC. This translates into CASSSGQLPSYNEQFF. Combining the CDR3 with reference TRBV5-1 and TRBJ2-1 gives the whole variable domain KAGVTQTPRYLIKTRGQQVTLSCSPISGHRSVSWYQQTPGQGLQFLFEYFSETQRNKGNFPGRFSGRQFSNSRSEMNVSTLELGDSALYLCASSSGQLPSYNEQFFGPGTRLTVL.